The present TCR beta chain was sequenced within a study of blood T cell repertoires in COVID-19. Study-level information: Acute and convalescent COVID-19 specimens originated in the United States, Italy and Spain.

Method: immunoSEQ multiplex PCR; TCRdb's copy keeps in-frame clones and lacks some. Altogether about 240,000 clones are present, approximately 85% being singletons, with the ten largest covering just under 0.8%. Germline V gives CDR1 LGHDT, CDR2 YNNKEL (reference sequence). Trimming at V came to 0 bases and at J to 4 bases, leaving 5 bases not matched to a gene. The CDR3 is 17 residues long. The TCR originated in a young woman with acute or convalescent COVID-19. Sequencing input: peripheral blood. The V call is TRBV3-1 (or the pseudogene TRBV3-2), the J call TRBJ2-1; 11 bases line up with TRBD2. The CDR3 DNA is TGTGCCAGCAGCCAAGAACCGACTAGCGGGGCGTACAATGAGCAGTTCTTC. Its protein product is CASSQEPTSGAYNEQFF.